This T cell receptor (beta chain) is from a study of T cell clones after liver transplantation. Turning to the study itself: A pre-transplant mixed lymphocyte reaction with TCRbeta sequencing defined graft-donor-reactive clones followed in post-transplant blood. Pre-transplant mixed lymphocyte reactions yielded third-party-reactive TCRbeta sequences as comparators for graft-donor-reactive sequences. Standard immunosuppression, with no induction, continued until 12-24 months after transplant. Whole-study results and caveats: Donor-reactive sequences fell more than third party-reactive ones, suggesting partial deletion.

Germline-derived CDR1 and CDR2 are MDHEN and SYDVKM. V was cut by 5 bases and J by 5 bases, with 10 bases left in between. CDR3 size: 12 residues. Only a few counts were recorded for this clone. What it binds is not known. The sample holds other DNA sequences that translate to the same CDR3. Profiling relied on immunoSEQ multiplex PCR, and the TCRdb table lists in-frame clones only, not all of them. The table has 51,000 or so clones, roughly nine tenths seen once. The genes are TRBV28 and TRBJ2-7, with D possibly matching TRBD1 (6 bases). The sequenced sample was CD8+ T cells from blood, obtained 12 months after liver transplant. The clonotype originates from a human patient who received a liver transplant. Certain T cells may be donor cells from the graft. The CDR3 nucleotides read TGTGCCAGCAGTCTCAGGGGAAACGAGCAGTACTTC. The encoded protein is CASSLRGNEQYF.